One sample yielded the 15 T cell receptor beta chains listed below, sequenced in a study of beta chain features in type 1 diabetes. Every bit of the isolated RNA underwent reverse transcription, so sequencing read expressed TCRB transcripts. Assay: immunoSEQ multiplex PCR; the TCRdb copy retains only in-frame clones and omits some. The sample includes a few hundred thousand clones, about 15% seen only once; the top ten take 0.019%. The study, taken as a whole, reports: Patients with Type 1 diabetes showed moderately but significantly shorter TCRB CDR3s in all four CD4+ subsets.

Antigen specificity for these receptors is unknown. The sample comprised naive CD4+ T cells from blood. The receptor set was obtained from a man aged 30 to 39 with type 1 diabetes.

The sample holds a few counts of this clone. The gene calls are TRBV6-5 and TRBJ2-7; 7 nucleotides line up with TRBD2. The CDR3 extends over 11 amino acids. Germline V gene lookup returns CDR1 MNHEY and CDR2 SVGAGI. Trimming cost V 4 bases and J 9 bases; bases outside gene matches: 3. The CDR3 sequence: CASSSPGGQYF. The CDR3 DNA is TGTGCCAGCAGTTCCCCGGGGGGGCAGTACTTC.

The J gene is TRBJ2-3, the V gene TRBV12-5, with a weak D call TRBD2 (5 bases). The CDR3 contains 14 residues. CDR1 is LGHNT, CDR2 FRNRAP, per germline. The V gene lost 6 bases and the J gene lost 6 bases, with 16 bases spanning the gap. This CDR3 reads CASGRSALADTQYF. The CDR3 DNA follows: TGTGCTAGTGGCCGGAGTGCGTTAGCGGATACGCAGTATTTT. The full variable domain, its missing parts supplied by reference TRBV12-5 and TRBJ2-3, is DARVTQTPRHKVTEMGQEVTMRCQPILGHNTVFWYRQTMMQGLELLAYFRNRAPLDDSGMPKDRFSAEMPDATLATLKIQPSEPRDSAVYFCASGRSALADTQYFGPGTRLTVL.

This clone was observed a handful of times. The V gene is TRBV2, the J gene TRBJ2-5; TRBD2 matches 10 bases. V was clipped by 4 bases and J by 0 bases; unmatched bases: 5. The V gene's germline CDR1 is SNHLY and CDR2 FYNNEI. This CDR3 is 16 amino acids long. The CDR3 DNA reads TGTGCCAGCAGTGTTTTTAGCGGGGGGAACCAAGAGACCCAGTACTTC. It yields the protein CASSVFSGGNQETQYF.

This clone has more than one count but fewer than ten. V gene TRBV11-3 combines with J gene TRBJ2-1; D remains unclear. The CDR3 has 14 residues. V was trimmed by 1 base and J by 3 bases, leaving 7 bases between them. Germline V lookup: CDR1 SGHNT, CDR2 YENEEA. As DNA, the CDR3 is TGTGCCAGCAGCTTAGTCCAGATCTACAATGAGCAGTTCTTC. This sequence encodes CASSLVQIYNEQFF. The variable domain in full, with the rest retrieved from reference TRBV11-3 and TRBJ2-1, is EAGVVQSPRYKIIEKKQPVAFWCNPISGHNTLYWYLQNLGQGPELLIRYENEEAVDDSQLPKDRFSAERLKGVDSTLKIQPAELGDSAVYLCASSLVQIYNEQFFGPGTRLTVL.

This clone was found a few times. CDR3 sequence (DNA): TGTGCCAGCAGCTTATCGTCCGGCAATGAGCAGTTCTTC. Its protein product is CASSLSSGNEQFF. V and J are TRBV11-2 and TRBJ2-1; no reliable D call. CDR3 length: 13 residues. Germline CDR1 is SGHAT and CDR2 is FQNNGV. Between the trimmed V and J ends, which lost 2 bases and 6 bases, there was a span of 8 bases.

J is TRBJ2-7 and V is TRBV4-1, with TRBD1 identical over 7 bases. The junction had 9 bases not matched to a gene; V was cut back by 1 base and J by 3 bases. Germline values: CDR1 MGHRA, CDR2 YSYEKL. The CDR3 sequence is 16 residues long. The CDR3 DNA sequence: TGCGCCAGCAGCCAAGTCGGACAGGCCAGCCACTACGAGCAGTACTTC. It yields the protein CASSQVGQASHYEQYF.

The chain has TRBV21-1 and TRBJ2-5; TRBD1 reflects the table's D call only, with no check against the DNA. TRBV21-1 is described as a pseudogene. This CDR3 is built from 18 residues. The CDR3 protein is CASSKEGQGARCQETQYF. In nucleotides, the CDR3 is TGTGCCAGCAGCAAAGAGGGACAGGGGGCGCGTTGCCAAGAGACCCAGTACTTC.

This clone showed up just a few times. This chain links TRBV6-6 with TRBJ2-7; 11 nucleotides align to TRBD1. Looked up from germline, CDR1 is MNHNY and CDR2 is SVGAGI (reference sequence). V was clipped by 6 bases and J by 0 bases; unmatched bases: 7. CDR3 size: 16 residues. CDR3: CASRGQGDRSSYEQYF. CDR3 DNA sequence: TGTGCCAGCAGGGGACAGGGGGACCGGTCCTCCTACGAGCAGTACTTC.

This clone was observed a handful of times. The rearrangement links TRBV5-1 to TRBJ1-1, with a possible D match to TRBD1 (5 bases). Per the germline V gene, CDR1 is SGHRS and CDR2 is YFSETQ. V was cut by 3 bases and J by 5 bases, with 20 bases left in between. The CDR3 totals 16 residues. CDR3 nucleotides: TGCGCCAGCAGCTCTGGGGGGACCCAATCTGGGACTGAAGCTTTCTTT. The encoded protein is CASSSGGTQSGTEAFF.

The rearrangement links TRBV11-2 to TRBJ1-4; TRBD1 agrees at 7 bases. J lost 8 bases, V lost 5 bases, and 5 bases had no gene match. The CDR3 is made up of 13 amino acids. CDR1 and CDR2 from the germline V gene are SGHAT and FQNNGV. The DNA for the CDR3 is TGTGCCAGCAGCGACAGGGATACGGAAAAACTGTTTTTT. It is translated as CASSDRDTEKLFF.

This clone came up a few times. In the same sample, other DNA sequences code for this CDR3. The genes are TRBV5-1 and TRBJ1-3; the D is unclear. Germline V lookup: CDR1 SGHRS, CDR2 YFSETQ. Trimming removed 0 bases from V and 0 bases from J, with 7 bases in between. This CDR3 is 15 amino acids long. The CDR3 sequence: CASSLDGSSGNTIYF. CDR3 bases: TGCGCCAGCAGCTTGGATGGGAGCTCTGGAAACACCATATATTTT.

This clone was seen a few times. V is TRBV28 and J is TRBJ2-1; D is possibly TRBD1 (6 bases). V gave up 5 bases and J gave up 12 bases, with 17 bases separating them. Germline V lookup: CDR1 MDHEN, CDR2 SYDVKM. The CDR3 totals 13 residues. In nucleotides, the CDR3 is TGTGCCAGCAGTCCCCCGGATCAGGGGAGGCAGTTCTTC. Translating it yields CASSPPDQGRQFF.

The V call is TRBV7-9, the J call TRBJ1-1, with 7 nucleotides matching TRBD1. With V trimmed by 1 base and J by 7 bases, 15 bases remained unmatched. The CDR3 runs 17 residues. Germline V gene sequence: CDR1 SEHNR, CDR2 FQNEAQ (reference sequence). The CDR3 coding sequence is TGTGCCAGCAGCTTAGATGTGGGGAAGACAGGGAAAGATGAAGCTTTCTTT. Its protein is CASSLDVGKTGKDEAFF.

This chain joins TRBV29-1 and TRBJ1-2, with D unresolved. The V gene lost 4 bases and the J gene lost 0 bases, with 9 bases spanning the gap. The CDR3 runs to 13 residues. In germline, CDR1 is SQVTM, CDR2 ANQGSEA. CDR3 sequence reads: CSVGFTANYGYTF. The CDR3 nucleotides are TGCAGCGTTGGCTTCACAGCTAACTATGGCTACACCTTC. Combining the CDR3 with reference TRBV29-1 and TRBJ1-2 gives the whole variable domain SAVISQKPSRDICQRGTSLTIQCQVDSQVTMMFWYRQQPGQSLTLIATANQGSEATYESGFVIDKFPISRPNLTFSTLTVSNMSPEDSSIYLCSVGFTANYGYTFGSGTRLTVV.

The sample holds a few counts of this clone. Other DNA sequences in the sample encode the same CDR3. V gene TRBV29-1 combines with J gene TRBJ2-5; 7 bases agree with TRBD2. Germline V gives CDR1 SQVTM, CDR2 ANQGSEA. The V segment lost 5 bases and the J segment 4 bases; nucleotides outside the gene matches: 4. The CDR3 runs to 12 residues. The CDR3 coding sequence is TGCAGCGTTAGGTCGGGGGGAGAGACCCAGTACTTC. Its translation: CSVRSGGETQYF.